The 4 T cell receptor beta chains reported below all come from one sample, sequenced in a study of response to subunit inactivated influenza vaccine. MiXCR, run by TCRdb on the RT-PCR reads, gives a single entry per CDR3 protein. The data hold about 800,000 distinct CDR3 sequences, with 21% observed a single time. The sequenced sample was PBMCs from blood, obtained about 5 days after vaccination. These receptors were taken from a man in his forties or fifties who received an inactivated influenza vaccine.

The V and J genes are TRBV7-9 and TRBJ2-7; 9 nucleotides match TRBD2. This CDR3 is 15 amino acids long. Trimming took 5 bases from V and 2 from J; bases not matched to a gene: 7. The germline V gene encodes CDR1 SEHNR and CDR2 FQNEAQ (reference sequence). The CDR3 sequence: CASSTLGGRAYEQYF. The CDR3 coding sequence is TGTGCCAGCAGCACCCTAGGCGGGAGGGCCTACGAGCAGTACTTC.

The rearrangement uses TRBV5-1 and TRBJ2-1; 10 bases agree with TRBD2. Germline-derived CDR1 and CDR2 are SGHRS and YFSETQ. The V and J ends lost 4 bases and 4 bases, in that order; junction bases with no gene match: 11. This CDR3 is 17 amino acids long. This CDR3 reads CASSGEVTSGVYNEQFF. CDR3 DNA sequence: TGCGCCAGCAGCGGGGAGGTTACTAGCGGGGTGTACAATGAGCAGTTCTTC.

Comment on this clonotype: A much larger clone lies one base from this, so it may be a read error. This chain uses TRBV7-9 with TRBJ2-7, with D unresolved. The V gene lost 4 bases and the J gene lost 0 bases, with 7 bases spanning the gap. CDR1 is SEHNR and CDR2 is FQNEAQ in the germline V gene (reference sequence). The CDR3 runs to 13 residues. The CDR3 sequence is CASSSQNSYEQYF. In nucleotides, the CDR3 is TGTGCCAGCAGCTCCCAGAACTCCTACGAGCAGTACTTC.

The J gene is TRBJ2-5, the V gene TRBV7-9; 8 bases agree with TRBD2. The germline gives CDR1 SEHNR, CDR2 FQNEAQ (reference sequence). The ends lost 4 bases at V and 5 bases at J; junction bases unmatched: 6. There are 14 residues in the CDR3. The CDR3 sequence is CASSSSGGPETQYF. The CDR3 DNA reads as TGTGCCAGCAGCTCGTCGGGGGGGCCGGAGACCCAGTACTTC.